These 19 T cell receptor beta chains were sequenced from one sample in a study of identical twins (dated by TCRdb to the mid-2010s). Receptor libraries were prepared by 5' RACE. Sequencing was carried out with an Illumina HiSeq 2000. The public reads were quality trimmed at Q25 with fastp and then assembled into clones with MiXCR by TCRdb, keeping productive beta chains. Each entry merges the rows of one CDR3 protein and shows their most common DNA and genes. Here the sample has fewer than 800,000 distinct CDR3 sequences; just over 7% occur a single time. Together, the top ten hold approximately 1.5% of the sample. This sample also belongs to another study, concerning yellow fever vaccine responses in identical twins.

The material sequenced was PBMCs. The receptors originated from a woman under 30 in good health.

This clonotype occurred a few times. V is TRBV7-2 and J is TRBJ2-1; D uncertain. CDR3 size: 14 residues. Trimming removed 1 base at V and 7 bases at J, with 11 bases between. Germline assignment: CDR1 SGHTA and CDR2 FQGNSA. The DNA for the CDR3 is TGTGCCAGCAGCTTAGGCGGCCTCAAGAATGAGCAGTTCTTC. Translation gives CASSLGGLKNEQFF.

The rearrangement joins TRBV3-1 to TRBJ2-1; 9 nucleotides agree with TRBD2. Trimming cost V 4 bases and J 6 bases; bases outside gene matches: 7. The CDR3 has 15 residues. Germline CDR1 and CDR2: LGHDT and YNNKEL (reference sequence). The CDR3 bases are TGTGCCAGCAGCCCGCAGTTAGCGGGAGCCAATGAGCAGTTCTTC. This gives the protein CASSPQLAGANEQFF.

The sample holds a few counts of this clonotype. The chain joins TRBV5-1 to TRBJ2-1; possibly TRBD1 for D (5 bases). V lost 4 bases and J lost 4, with 12 bases in between. The CDR3 extends over 14 amino acids. Germline V gene data show CDR1 as SGHRS and CDR2 as YFSETQ. The CDR3 reads CASSLLDRYNEQFF. Here the CDR3 DNA reads TGCGCCAGCAGCCTCCTCGACAGATACAATGAGCAGTTCTTC.

This clonotype was seen many times. The chain carries TRBV3-1 and TRBJ2-1, with D maybe TRBD1 (6 bases). V was clipped by 0 bases and J by 9 bases, with 15 bases between them. Germline V gives CDR1 LGHDT, CDR2 YNNKEL (reference sequence). There are 15 residues in the CDR3. CDR3 amino acids: CASSQESAGDREQFF. DNA for the CDR3: TGTGCCAGCAGCCAAGAAAGTGCAGGGGATCGTGAGCAGTTCTTC.

The chain has TRBV12-3 or TRBV12-4 and TRBJ1-1; 7 bases agree with TRBD1. This CDR3 contains 13 residues. The J segment lost 4 bases and the V segment lost 5 bases, leaving 4 bases of the junction unmatched. The CDR3 DNA reads TGTGCCAGCAGTAGGACAGGAGCCACTGAAGCTTTCTTT. It translates to CASSRTGATEAFF.

This clonotype was detected many times. For the CDR3, the DNA is TGTGCCAGCAGTTTAGGGGACAGGGATAGAGAGACCCAGTACTTC. It yields the protein CASSLGDRDRETQYF. This chain joins TRBV12-3 or TRBV12-4 and TRBJ2-5; TRBD1 matches at 9 bases. The trim removed 1 base at V and 4 bases at J, leaving 4 bases unmatched. This CDR3 spans 15 amino acids.

This clonotype occurred a few times. This chain connects TRBV29-1 to TRBJ2-2; the D gene is possibly TRBD1 (6 bases). The V and J ends lost 5 bases and 6 bases respectively, with 10 bases between them. The germline gives CDR1 SQVTM, CDR2 ANQGSEA. The CDR3 covers 12 residues. This CDR3 is CSVLTGPGELFF. CDR3 DNA: TGCAGCGTTCTAACAGGGCCCGGGGAGCTGTTTTTT.

This clonotype was counted only a few times. J is TRBJ1-3 and V is TRBV29-1, with D tentatively TRBD1 (6 bases). The CDR3 has 13 amino acids. The germline CDR1 and CDR2 sequences are SQVTM and ANQGSEA. V shed 4 bases and J shed 0 bases, with 7 bases lying between them. This chain's CDR3 is CSVGGGSGNTIYF. The DNA of the CDR3 is TGCAGCGTTGGAGGGGGCTCTGGAAACACCATATATTTT.

This clonotype has only a few counts. V usage is TRBV12-3 or TRBV12-4 and J usage is TRBJ2-3; D not certain. The CDR3 extends over 14 amino acids. V dropped 5 bases and J dropped 7 bases, with 16 bases sitting between them. The CDR3 here is CASSPPSTGYTQYF. The CDR3 bases are TGTGCCAGCAGTCCGCCCAGTACGGGCTATACGCAGTATTTT.

This clonotype was recorded a few times. The rearrangement joins TRBV20-1 to TRBJ2-1, with 7 bases matching TRBD1. The CDR3 runs 16 residues. V lost 1 base, J lost 0 bases, and 6 bases stayed unmatched. Germline V gives CDR1 DFQATT, CDR2 SNEGSKA (reference sequence). CDR3 sequence (DNA): TGCAGTGCTAGAGGATGGGGACAGAGCTCCTACAATGAGCAGTTCTTC. Translating gives CSARGWGQSSYNEQFF.

This clonotype showed up many times. This chain uses TRBV6-5 with TRBJ2-1; tentatively, D is TRBD2 (7 bases). CDR3 size: 15 residues. V was pared by 2 bases and J by 7 bases, with 15 bases between. Per germline, CDR1 MNHEY and CDR2 SVGAGI. The CDR3 region is CASSYGEGEGNEQFF. The CDR3 bases are TGTGCCAGCAGTTACGGGGAGGGGGAAGGGAATGAGCAGTTCTTC.

This clonotype was picked up many times. V and J are TRBV3-1 and TRBJ2-5, with 10 bases that match TRBD2. The CDR3 consists of 16 residues. The junction had 9 bases not matched to a gene; V was cut back by 3 bases and J by 5 bases. Germline CDR1 reads LGHDT; CDR2 reads YNNKEL (reference sequence). This CDR3 reads CASSHRGTSVQETQYF. CDR3 coding DNA: TGTGCCAGCAGCCATCGCGGGACTAGCGTACAGGAGACCCAGTACTTC.

The chain combines TRBV11-3 with TRBJ1-1; 9 bases are a match to TRBD1. This CDR3 is 13 amino acids long. Germline values: CDR1 SGHNT, CDR2 YENEEA. V was pared by 3 bases and J by 11 bases, with 7 bases of the junction left unmatched. The CDR3 DNA sequence: TGTGCCAGCAGCTTCGGGACAGGGAAAGACGCTTTCTTT. Translation gives CASSFGTGKDAFF.

This clonotype was seen many times. The rearrangement joins TRBV28 to TRBJ2-2; unclear D gene. The germline V gene has CDR1 MDHEN and CDR2 SYDVKM. The CDR3 has 13 residues. Trimming removed 1 base from V and 3 bases from J, with 3 bases in between. CDR3 region: CASSLLYTGELFF. As DNA, the CDR3 is TGTGCCAGCAGTTTATTGTACACCGGGGAGCTGTTTTTT.

This clonotype was observed many times. This chain connects TRBV3-1 to TRBJ2-5; D may be TRBD1 or TRBD2 (5 bases each). The CDR3 extends over 13 amino acids. CDR1 and CDR2 from the germline V gene are LGHDT and YNNKEL (reference sequence). Trimming removed 4 bases at V and 1 base at J, with 7 bases between. CDR3 DNA sequence: TGTGCCAGCAGCCCCGGGACCCAAGAGACCCAGTACTTC. The encoded protein is CASSPGTQETQYF.

CDR3 sequence: CSARPDGIEAFF. The CDR3 region has the DNA TGCAGTGCTAGACCCGACGGGATTGAAGCTTTCTTT. This chain joins TRBV20-1 and TRBJ1-1, with D unclear. CDR1 DFQATT and CDR2 SNEGSKA come from the germline V gene (reference sequence). Trimming took 2 bases from V and 7 from J, leaving 11 bases between them. This CDR3 has 12 amino acids.

In its sample, this clonotype was seen many times. V is TRBV5-1 and J is TRBJ2-1; TRBD2 is a possible D gene (6 bases). CDR3 length: 16 amino acids. Germline V gene data show CDR1 as SGHRS and CDR2 as YFSETQ. The V and J ends lost 2 bases and 5 bases respectively, with 17 bases between them. The CDR3 here is CASSFGFSGGNNEQFF. CDR3 sequence (DNA): TGCGCCAGCAGCTTCGGGTTTAGCGGAGGGAACAATGAGCAGTTCTTC.

At least ten counts were recorded for this clonotype. The V and J genes are TRBV3-1 and TRBJ2-2, with TRBD2 identical over 12 bases. V was clipped by 1 base and J by 4 bases; unmatched bases: 16. This CDR3 spans 21 amino acids. CDR1 and CDR2 from the germline V gene are LGHDT and YNNKEL (reference sequence). For the CDR3, the DNA is TGTGCCAGCAGCCAAGTTCGCTTGGGGCTAGCGGGAGGGCCTGGCACCGGGGAGCTGTTTTTT. Its translation: CASSQVRLGLAGGPGTGELFF.

There are many counts of this clonotype. Written as DNA, the CDR3 is TGTGCCAGCGTTGACAGGGGAGAAACTGAAGCTTTCTTT. Translation: CASVDRGETEAFF. The chain has TRBV27 and TRBJ1-1, with 8 bases fitting TRBD1. The junction had 7 bases not matched to a gene; V was cut back by 8 bases and J by 5 bases. Germline V gene lookup returns CDR1 MNHEY and CDR2 SMNVEV (reference sequence). The CDR3 extends over 13 amino acids.